The sequence of this T cell receptor (beta chain) was determined in a study of blood T cells in healthy people across ages. Germline V lookup: CDR1 SNHLY, CDR2 FYNNEI. CDR3 length equals 15 residues. The ends lost 2 bases at V and 5 bases at J; junction bases unmatched: 5. Whenever a sample was processed, at least 7 million PBMCs were isolated. Primed by a sample-barcoded 5' primer and a J-beta primer mix, a second PCR proceeded for about 6 to 12 cycles. TCRdb called the 5' RACE reads again in MiXCR, with one record for every CDR3 protein. The table includes 1.5 million to 2 million distinct CDR3 sequences, about 28% detected once. With regard to this clonotype: Its antigen is undetermined.

Overall study findings and caveats: Because donor CMV status was unknown, expanded clonotype changes were possibly confounded. Long-lived donors carried more naive CD4+ cells and greater diversity than aged donors.

Sequenced sample: blood. This receptor was obtained from a woman aged 25 to 39 in good health. This sequence joins TRBV2 and TRBJ2-1; 8 nucleotides agree with TRBD1. The CDR3 nucleotides are TGTGCCAGCAGTGAACAGGGGGCGAGTGACAATGAGCAGTTCTTC. It encodes CASSEQGASDNEQFF.